This T cell receptor beta chain was captured in a study of shared clonotypes between healthy human individuals. Notes on the study in general: Clonotype sharing across donors was expected to vary with sequencing depth.

TCRdb keeps only in-frame clones here, not all; method: immunoSEQ multiplex PCR. The sample includes roughly 95,000 clones, approximately 51% seen only once; the top ten take roughly 15%. About this clone itself: The target antigen is unknown.

For genomic DNA, unsorted samples relied on around 93 million PBMCs. Sequenced input: PBMCs. The sequence derives from a middle-aged woman in good health. Some clones in this sample may be carry-over from other donors' samples.

The CDR3 DNA is TGTGCCAGCAGAGGGTTCGTGGGCACAGATACGCAGTATTTT. It is translated as CASRGFVGTDTQYF. The chain combines TRBV2 with TRBJ2-3; D gene unclear. CDR3 length: 14 amino acids. Germline CDR1 and CDR2: SNHLY and FYNNEI. V was clipped by 6 bases and J by 1 base, with 11 bases between them.